This record concerns one T cell receptor beta chain sequence. Measured with immunoSEQ multiplex PCR; TCRdb has only the in-frame clones, and not every one. This sample has about 150,000 clones; 80% to 90% occur once, and the top ten carry 15%. With 1 base clipped from V and 5 bases from J, the junction kept 7 bases outside the gene matches. Germline lookup yields CDR1 GTSNPN and CDR2 SVGIG (reference sequence). This CDR3 has 14 residues. The data are from a study of blood T cell repertoires in COVID-19. Overall study context: The United States, Italy and Spain supplied acute and convalescent COVID-19 samples.

The source material was peripheral blood. The J gene is TRBJ2-7, the V gene TRBV30; 8 nucleotides agree with TRBD1. The source of this sequence is a woman aged 40-49 years with acute or convalescent COVID-19. The CDR3 reads CAWSESSGGHEQYF. For the CDR3, the DNA is TGTGCCTGGAGTGAGTCGTCAGGGGGCCACGAGCAGTACTTC. Together with reference TRBV30 and TRBJ2-7, the CDR3 gives the full variable domain: SQTIHQWPATLVQPVGSPLSLECTVEGTSNPNLYWYRQAAGRGLQLLFYSVGIGQISSEVPQNLSASRPQDRQFILSSKKLLLSDSGFYLCAWSESSGGHEQYFGPGTRLTVT.